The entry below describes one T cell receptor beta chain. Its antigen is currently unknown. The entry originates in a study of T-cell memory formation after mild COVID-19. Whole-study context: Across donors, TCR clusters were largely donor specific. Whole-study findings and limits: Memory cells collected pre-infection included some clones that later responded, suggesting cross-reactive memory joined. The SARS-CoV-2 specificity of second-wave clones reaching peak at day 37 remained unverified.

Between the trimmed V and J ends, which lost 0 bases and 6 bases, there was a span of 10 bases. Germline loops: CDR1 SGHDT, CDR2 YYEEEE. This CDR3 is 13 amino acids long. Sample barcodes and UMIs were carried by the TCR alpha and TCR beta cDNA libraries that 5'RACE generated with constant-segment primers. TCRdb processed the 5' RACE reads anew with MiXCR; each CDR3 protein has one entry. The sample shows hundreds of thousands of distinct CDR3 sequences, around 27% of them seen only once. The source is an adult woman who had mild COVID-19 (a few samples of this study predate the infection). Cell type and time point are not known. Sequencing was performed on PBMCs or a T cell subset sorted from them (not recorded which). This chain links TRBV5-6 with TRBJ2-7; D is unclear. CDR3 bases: TGTGCCAGCAGCTTGGCCGGACCAGGCGAGCAGTACTTC. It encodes CASSLAGPGEQYF.